Each of the 4 T cell receptor beta chains below was sequenced from the same sample in a study of shared clonotypes between healthy human individuals. Repertoires were generated with immunoSEQ multiplex PCR, while TCRdb's copy carries only in-frame clones and drops some. The table includes 2 million to 2.5 million clones, roughly 93% detected once. Sequenced input: naive CD4+ T cells from PBMCs. Documented subset: CD45RA+ positively selected. These receptors all come from a man aged 18 to 29 in good health. Some clones in this sample may be carry-over from other donors' samples.

The chain couples TRBV6-6 to TRBJ1-5; D possibly corresponds to TRBD1 (6 bases). V lost 6 bases and J lost 11, with 17 bases in between. The CDR3 spans 13 residues. Germline V gives CDR1 MNHNY, CDR2 SVGAGI (reference sequence). CDR3 bases: TGTGCCAGCAGCTACGGACAGACTAGGGCCCAGCATTTT. Its translation: CASSYGQTRAQHF.

This rearrangement joins TRBV11-2 to TRBJ2-2; no definite D call. This CDR3 has 15 amino acids. Trimming removed 5 bases at V and 7 bases at J, with 17 bases between. Germline lookup yields CDR1 SGHAT and CDR2 FQNNGV. The CDR3 region is CASSRGPLMLGELFF. The CDR3 coding sequence is TGTGCCAGCAGCCGAGGCCCTCTGATGCTCGGGGAGCTGTTTTTT.

This clone was detected only a few times. V gene TRBV2 combines with J gene TRBJ1-1, with TRBD1 matching 8 bases. CDR1 and CDR2 (germline): SNHLY, FYNNEI. Trimming at V came to 6 bases and at J to 5 bases, leaving 5 bases not matched to a gene. The CDR3 sequence is 13 residues long. CDR3 sequence reads: CASSGQGWTEAFF. In nucleotides, the CDR3 is TGTGCCAGCAGCGGACAGGGATGGACTGAAGCTTTCTTT.

The rearrangement links TRBV19 to TRBJ2-3; 9 bases are a match to TRBD2. The V gene end was trimmed by 5 bases and the J gene end by 6 bases; junction bases not matched to a gene: 9. The CDR3 totals 15 residues. CDR1 and CDR2 from the germline V gene are LNHDA and SQIVND (reference sequence). The CDR3 sequence is CASSSQTSGLDTQYF. The CDR3 region has the DNA TGTGCCAGTAGTTCCCAGACTAGCGGACTGGATACGCAGTATTTT.